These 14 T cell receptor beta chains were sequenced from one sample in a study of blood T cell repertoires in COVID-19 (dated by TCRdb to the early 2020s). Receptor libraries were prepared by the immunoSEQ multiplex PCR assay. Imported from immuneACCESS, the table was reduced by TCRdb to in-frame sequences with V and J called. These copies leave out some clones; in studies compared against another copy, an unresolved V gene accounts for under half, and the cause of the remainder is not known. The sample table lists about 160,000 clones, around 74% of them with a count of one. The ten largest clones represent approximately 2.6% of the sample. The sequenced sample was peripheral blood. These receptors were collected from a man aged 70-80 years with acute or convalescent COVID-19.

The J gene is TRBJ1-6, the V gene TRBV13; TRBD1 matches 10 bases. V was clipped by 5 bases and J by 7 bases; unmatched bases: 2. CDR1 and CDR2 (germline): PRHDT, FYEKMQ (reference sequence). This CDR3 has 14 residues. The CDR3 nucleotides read TGTGCCAGCAGCCTGGGACAGGGGAATTCACCCCTCCACTTT. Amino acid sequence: CASSLGQGNSPLHF.

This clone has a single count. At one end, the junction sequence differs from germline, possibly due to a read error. Here the CDR3 DNA reads TGTGCTAGCAGCTCCCTAGGCTTGGATGAGCAGTTCTTC. Translation: CASSSLGLDEQFF. V and J are TRBV7-7 and TRBJ2-1; no reliable D call. Looked up from germline, CDR1 is SSHAT and CDR2 is FNYEAQ (reference sequence). The CDR3 consists of 13 residues.

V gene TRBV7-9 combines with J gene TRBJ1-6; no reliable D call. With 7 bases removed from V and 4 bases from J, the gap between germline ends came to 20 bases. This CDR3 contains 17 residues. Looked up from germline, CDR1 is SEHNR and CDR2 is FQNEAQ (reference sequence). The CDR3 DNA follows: TGTGCCAGCACCACAATGATCCAGTCACTATATAATTCACCCCTCCACTTT. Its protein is CASTTMIQSLYNSPLHF.

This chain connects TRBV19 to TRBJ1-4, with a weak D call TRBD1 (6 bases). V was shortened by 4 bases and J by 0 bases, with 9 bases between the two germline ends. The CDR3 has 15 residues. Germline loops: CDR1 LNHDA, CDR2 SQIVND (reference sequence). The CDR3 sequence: CASSTGDATNEKLFF. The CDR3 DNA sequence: TGTGCCAGTAGTACAGGGGATGCAACTAATGAAAAACTGTTTTTT.

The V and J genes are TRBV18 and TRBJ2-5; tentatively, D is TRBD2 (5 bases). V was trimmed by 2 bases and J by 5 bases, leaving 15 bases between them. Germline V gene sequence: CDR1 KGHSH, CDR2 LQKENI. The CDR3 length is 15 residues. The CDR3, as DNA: TGTGCCAGCTCACCAAACGGAGGCCCCGGGGAGACCCAGTACTTC. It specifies CASSPNGGPGETQYF.

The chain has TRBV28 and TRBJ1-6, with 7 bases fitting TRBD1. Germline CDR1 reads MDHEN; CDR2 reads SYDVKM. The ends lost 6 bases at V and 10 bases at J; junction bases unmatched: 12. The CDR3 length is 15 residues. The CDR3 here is CASSPEQGKGSPLHF. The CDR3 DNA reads TGTGCCAGCAGCCCCGAACAGGGGAAGGGATCACCCCTCCACTTT.

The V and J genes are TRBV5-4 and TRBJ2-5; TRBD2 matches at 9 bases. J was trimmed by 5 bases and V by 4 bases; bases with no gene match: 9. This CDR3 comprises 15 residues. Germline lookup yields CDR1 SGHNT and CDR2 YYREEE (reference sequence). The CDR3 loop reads CASSTGLAGVETQYF. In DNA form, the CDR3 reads TGTGCCAGCAGCACGGGATTAGCGGGGGTGGAGACCCAGTACTTC.

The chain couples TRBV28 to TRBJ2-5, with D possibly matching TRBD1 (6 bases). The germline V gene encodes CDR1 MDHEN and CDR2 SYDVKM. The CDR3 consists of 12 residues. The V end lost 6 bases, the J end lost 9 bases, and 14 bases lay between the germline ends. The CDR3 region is CASSKSNRAQYF. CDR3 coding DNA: TGTGCCAGCAGCAAATCTAACAGGGCCCAGTACTTC.

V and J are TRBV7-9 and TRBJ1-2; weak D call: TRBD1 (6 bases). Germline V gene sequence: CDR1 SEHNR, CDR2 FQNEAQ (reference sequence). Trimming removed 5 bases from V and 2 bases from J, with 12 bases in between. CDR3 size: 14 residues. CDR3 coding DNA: TGTGCCAGCAGCACCGATACAGGGAACTATGGCTACACCTTC. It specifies CASSTDTGNYGYTF.

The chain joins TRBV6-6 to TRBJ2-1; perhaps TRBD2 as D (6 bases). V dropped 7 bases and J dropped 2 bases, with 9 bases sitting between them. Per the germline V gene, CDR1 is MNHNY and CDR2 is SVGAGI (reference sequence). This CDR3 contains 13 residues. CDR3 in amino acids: CASTGSPYNEQFF. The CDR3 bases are TGTGCCAGCACCGGGAGTCCCTACAATGAGCAGTTCTTC.

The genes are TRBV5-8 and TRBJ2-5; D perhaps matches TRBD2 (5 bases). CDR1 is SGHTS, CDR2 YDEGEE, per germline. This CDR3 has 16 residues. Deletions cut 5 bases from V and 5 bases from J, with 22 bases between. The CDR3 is CASRAGSPRGTETQYF. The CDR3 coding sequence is TGTGCCAGCAGGGCTGGGAGCCCTCGGGGAACGGAGACCCAGTACTTC.

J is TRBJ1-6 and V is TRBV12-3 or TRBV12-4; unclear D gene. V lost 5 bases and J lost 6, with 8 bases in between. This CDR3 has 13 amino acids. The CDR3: CASSVRSNSPLHF. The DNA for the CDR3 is TGTGCCAGCAGTGTTCGCAGTAATTCACCCCTCCACTTT.

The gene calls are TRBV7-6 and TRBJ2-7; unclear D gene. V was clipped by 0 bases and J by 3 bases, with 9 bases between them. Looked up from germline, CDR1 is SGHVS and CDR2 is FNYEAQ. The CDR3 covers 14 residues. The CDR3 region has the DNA TGTGCCAGCAGCTTAGCCCCTAGGAACTACGAGCAGTACTTC. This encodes CASSLAPRNYEQYF. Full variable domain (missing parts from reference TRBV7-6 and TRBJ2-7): GAGVSQSPRYKVTKRGQDVALRCDPISGHVSLYWYRQALGQGPEFLTYFNYEAQQDKSGLPNDRFSAERPEGSISTLTIQRTEQRDSAMYRCASSLAPRNYEQYFGPGTRLTVT.

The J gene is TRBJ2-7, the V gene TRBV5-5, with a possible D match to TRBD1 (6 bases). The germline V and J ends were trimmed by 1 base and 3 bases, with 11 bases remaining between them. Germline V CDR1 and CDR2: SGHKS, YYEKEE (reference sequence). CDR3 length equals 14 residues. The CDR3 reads CASSLTGTIYEQYF. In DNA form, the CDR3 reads TGTGCCAGCAGCTTGACCGGGACAATCTACGAGCAGTACTTC.